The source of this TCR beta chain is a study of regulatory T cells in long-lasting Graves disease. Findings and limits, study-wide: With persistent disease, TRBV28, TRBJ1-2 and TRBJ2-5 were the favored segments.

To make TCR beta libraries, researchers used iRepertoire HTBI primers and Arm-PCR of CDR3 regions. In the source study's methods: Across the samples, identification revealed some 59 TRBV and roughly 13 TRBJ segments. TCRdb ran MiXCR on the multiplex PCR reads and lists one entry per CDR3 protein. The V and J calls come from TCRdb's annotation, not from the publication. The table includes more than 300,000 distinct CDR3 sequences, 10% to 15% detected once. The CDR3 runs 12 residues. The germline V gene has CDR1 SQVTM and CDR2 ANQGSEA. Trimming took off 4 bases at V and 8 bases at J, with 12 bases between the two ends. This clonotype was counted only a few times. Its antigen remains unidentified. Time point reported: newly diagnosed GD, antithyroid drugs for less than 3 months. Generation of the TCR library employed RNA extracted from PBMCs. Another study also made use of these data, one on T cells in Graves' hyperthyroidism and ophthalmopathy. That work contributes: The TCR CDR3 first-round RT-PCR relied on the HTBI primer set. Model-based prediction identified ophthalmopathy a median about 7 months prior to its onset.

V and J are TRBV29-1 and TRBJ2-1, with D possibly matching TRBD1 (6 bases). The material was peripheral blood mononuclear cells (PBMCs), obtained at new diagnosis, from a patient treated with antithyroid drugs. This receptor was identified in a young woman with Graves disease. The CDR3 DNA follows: TGCAGCGTTGGCAGGGGAAGCGATGAGCAGTTCTTC. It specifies CSVGRGSDEQFF.